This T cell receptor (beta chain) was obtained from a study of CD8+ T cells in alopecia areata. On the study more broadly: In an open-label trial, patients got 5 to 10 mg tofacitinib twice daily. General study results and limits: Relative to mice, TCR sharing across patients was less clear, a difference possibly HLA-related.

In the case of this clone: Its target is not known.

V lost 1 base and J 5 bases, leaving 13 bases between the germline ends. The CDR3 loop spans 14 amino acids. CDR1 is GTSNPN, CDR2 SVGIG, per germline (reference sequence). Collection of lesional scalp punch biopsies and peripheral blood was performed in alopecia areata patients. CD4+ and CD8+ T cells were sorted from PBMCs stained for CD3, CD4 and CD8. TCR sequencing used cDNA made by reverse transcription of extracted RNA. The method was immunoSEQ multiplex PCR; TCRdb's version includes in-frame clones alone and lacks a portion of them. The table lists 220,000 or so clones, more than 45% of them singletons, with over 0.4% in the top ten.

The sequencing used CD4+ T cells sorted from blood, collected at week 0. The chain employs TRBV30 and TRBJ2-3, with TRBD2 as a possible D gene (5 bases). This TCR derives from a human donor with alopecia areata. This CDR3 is CAWSGLGARDTQYF. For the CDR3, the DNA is TGTGCCTGGAGTGGGCTGGGAGCAAGAGATACGCAGTATTTT.